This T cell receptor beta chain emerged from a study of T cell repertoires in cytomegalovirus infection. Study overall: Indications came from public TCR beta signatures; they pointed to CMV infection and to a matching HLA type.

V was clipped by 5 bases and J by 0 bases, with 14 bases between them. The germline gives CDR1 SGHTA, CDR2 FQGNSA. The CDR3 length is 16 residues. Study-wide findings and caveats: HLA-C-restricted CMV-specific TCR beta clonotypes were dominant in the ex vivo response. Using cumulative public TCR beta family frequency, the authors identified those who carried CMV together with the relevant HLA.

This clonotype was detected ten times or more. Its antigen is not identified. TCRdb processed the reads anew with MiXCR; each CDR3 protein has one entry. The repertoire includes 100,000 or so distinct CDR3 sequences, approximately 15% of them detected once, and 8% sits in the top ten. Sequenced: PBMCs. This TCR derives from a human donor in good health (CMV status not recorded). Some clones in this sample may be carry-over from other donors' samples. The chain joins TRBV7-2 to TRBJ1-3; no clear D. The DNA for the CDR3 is TGTGCCAGCAGCCCCCCCGGGCGCAGCTCTGGAAACACCATATATTTT. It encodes CASSPPGRSSGNTIYF.